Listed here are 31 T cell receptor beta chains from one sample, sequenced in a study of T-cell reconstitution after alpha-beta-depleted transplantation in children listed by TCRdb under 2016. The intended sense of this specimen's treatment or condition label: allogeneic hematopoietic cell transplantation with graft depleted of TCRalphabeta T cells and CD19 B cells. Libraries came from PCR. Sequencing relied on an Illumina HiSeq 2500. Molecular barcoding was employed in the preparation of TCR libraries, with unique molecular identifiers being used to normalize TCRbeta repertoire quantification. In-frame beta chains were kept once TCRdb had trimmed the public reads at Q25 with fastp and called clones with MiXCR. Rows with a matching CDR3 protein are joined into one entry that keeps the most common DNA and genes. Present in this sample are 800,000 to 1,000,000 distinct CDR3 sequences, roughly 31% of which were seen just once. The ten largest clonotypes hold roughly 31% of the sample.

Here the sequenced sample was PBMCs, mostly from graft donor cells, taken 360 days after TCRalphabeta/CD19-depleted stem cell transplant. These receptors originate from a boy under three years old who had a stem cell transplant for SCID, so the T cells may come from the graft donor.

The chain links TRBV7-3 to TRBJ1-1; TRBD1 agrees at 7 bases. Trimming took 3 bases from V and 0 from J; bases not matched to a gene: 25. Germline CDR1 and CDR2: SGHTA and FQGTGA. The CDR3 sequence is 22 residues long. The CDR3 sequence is CASSFTIGQASFWSVMNTEAFF. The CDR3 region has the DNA TGTGCCAGCAGCTTTACTATTGGACAGGCCTCATTCTGGTCAGTCATGAACACTGAAGCTTTCTTT. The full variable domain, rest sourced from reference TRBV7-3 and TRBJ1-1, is GAGVSQTPSNKVTEKGKYVELRCDPISGHTALYWYRQSLGQGPEFLIYFQGTGAADDSGLPNDRFFAVRPEGSVSTLKIQRTERGDSAVYLCASSFTIGQASFWSVMNTEAFFGQGTRLTVV.

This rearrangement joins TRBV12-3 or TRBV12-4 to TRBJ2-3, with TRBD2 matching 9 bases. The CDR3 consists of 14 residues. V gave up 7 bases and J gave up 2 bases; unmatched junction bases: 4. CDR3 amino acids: CASTIAGVTDTQYF. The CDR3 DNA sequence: TGTGCCAGCACCATAGCGGGGGTCACAGATACGCAGTATTTT.

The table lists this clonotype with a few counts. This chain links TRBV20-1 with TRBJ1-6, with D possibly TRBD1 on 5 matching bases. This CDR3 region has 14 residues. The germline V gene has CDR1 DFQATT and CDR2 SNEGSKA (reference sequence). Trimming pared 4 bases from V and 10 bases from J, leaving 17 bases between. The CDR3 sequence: CSATKTQKGSPLHF. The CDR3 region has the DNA TGCAGTGCTACCAAGACACAAAAGGGGTCACCCCTCCACTTT.

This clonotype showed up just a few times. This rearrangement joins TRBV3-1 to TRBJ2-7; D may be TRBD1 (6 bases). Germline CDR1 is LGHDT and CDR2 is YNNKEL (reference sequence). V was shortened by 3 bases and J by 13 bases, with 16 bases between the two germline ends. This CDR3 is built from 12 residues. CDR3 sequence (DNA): TGTGCCAGCAGCCAGCAGACAGGCCCACCCTACTTC. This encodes CASSQQTGPPYF.

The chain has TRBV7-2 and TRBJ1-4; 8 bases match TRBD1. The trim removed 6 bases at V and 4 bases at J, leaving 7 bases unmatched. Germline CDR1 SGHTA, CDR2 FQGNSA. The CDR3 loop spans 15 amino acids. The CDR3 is CASSPTGAFNEKLFF. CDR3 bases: TGTGCCAGCAGTCCGACAGGGGCGTTTAATGAAAAACTGTTTTTT.

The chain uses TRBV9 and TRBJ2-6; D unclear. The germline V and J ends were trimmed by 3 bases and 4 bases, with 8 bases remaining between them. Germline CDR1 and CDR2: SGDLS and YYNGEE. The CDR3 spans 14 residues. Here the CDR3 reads CASSERSGANVLTF. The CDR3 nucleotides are TGTGCCAGCAGCGAAAGGTCCGGGGCCAACGTCCTGACTTTC.

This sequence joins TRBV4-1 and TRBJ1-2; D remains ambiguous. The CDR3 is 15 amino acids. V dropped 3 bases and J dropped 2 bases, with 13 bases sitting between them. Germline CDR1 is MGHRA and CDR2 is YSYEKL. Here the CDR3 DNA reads TGCGCCAGCAGCCATTTAGGTGGAGACAACTATGGCTACACCTTC. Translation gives CASSHLGGDNYGYTF.

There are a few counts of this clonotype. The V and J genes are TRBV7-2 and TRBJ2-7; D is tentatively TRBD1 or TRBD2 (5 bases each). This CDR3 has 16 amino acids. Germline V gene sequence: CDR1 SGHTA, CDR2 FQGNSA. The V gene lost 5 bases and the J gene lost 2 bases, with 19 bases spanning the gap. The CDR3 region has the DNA TGTGCCAGCAGCAGCCTCTCCGAGGGGACCCCCTACGAGCAGTACTTC. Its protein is CASSSLSEGTPYEQYF.

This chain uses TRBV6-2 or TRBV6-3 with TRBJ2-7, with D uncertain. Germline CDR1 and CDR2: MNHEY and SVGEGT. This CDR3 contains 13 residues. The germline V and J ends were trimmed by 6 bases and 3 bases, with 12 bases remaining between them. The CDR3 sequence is CASSRPAFYEQYF. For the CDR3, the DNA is TGTGCCAGCAGCCGCCCTGCCTTCTACGAGCAGTACTTC.

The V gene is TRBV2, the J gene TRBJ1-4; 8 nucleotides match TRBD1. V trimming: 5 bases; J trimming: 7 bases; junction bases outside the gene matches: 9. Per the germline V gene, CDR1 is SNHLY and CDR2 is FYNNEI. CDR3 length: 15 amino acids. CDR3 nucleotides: TGTGCCAGCAGTCCTTCGGACAGGGTCGGTGAAAAACTGTTTTTT. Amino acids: CASSPSDRVGEKLFF.

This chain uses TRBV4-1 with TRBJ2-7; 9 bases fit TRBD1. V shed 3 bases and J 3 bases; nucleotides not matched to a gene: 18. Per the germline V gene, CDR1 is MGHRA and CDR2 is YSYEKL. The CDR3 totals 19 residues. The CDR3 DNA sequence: TGCGCCAGCAGCCACGGAGAAAGGGGGGGACAGGGAGTAGGCTACGAGCAGTACTTC. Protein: CASSHGERGGQGVGYEQYF.

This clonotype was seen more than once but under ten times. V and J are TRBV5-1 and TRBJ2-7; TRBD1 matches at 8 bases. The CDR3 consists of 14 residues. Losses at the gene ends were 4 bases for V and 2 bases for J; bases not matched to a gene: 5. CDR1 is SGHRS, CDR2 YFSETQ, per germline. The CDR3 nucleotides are TGCGCCAGCAGCCCCAGGGGGCCGGCCTACGAGCAGTACTTC. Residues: CASSPRGPAYEQYF.

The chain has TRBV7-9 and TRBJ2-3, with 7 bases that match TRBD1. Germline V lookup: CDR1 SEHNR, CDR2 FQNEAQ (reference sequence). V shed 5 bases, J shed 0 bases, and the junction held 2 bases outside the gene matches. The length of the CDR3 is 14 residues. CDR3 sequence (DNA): TGTGCCAGCAGCGGGACAGTTAGCACAGATACGCAGTATTTT. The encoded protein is CASSGTVSTDTQYF.

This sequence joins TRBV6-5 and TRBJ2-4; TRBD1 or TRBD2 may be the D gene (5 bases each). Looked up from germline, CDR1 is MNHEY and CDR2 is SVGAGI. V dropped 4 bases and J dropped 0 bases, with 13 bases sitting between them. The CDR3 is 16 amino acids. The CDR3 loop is CASSSPGALAKNIQYF. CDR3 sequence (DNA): TGTGCCAGCAGTTCCCCCGGGGCTCTAGCCAAAAACATTCAGTACTTC.

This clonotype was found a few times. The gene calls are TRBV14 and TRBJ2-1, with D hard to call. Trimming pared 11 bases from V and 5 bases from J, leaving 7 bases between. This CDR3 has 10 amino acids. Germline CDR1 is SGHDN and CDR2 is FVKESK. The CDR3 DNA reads TGTGCCGCCATCCACAATGAGCAGTTCTTC. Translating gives CAAIHNEQFF.

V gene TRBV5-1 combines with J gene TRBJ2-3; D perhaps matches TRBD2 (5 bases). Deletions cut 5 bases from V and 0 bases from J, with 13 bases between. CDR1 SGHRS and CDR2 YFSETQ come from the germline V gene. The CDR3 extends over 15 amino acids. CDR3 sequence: CASRGASSSTDTQYF. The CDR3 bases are TGCGCCAGCAGGGGAGCTTCCTCTAGCACAGATACGCAGTATTTT.

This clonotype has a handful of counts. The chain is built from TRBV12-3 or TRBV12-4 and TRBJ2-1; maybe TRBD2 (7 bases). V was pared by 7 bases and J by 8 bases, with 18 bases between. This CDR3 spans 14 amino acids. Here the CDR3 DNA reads TGTGCCAGCATGAGTCGCGGGGGCCCGGATGAGCAGTTCTTC. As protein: CASMSRGGPDEQFF.

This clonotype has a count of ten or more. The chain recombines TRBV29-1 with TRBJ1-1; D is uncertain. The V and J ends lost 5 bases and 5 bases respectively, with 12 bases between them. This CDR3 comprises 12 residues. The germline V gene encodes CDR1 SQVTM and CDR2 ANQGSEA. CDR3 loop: CSVMVMRTEAFF. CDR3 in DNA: TGCAGCGTTATGGTAATGAGAACTGAAGCTTTCTTT.

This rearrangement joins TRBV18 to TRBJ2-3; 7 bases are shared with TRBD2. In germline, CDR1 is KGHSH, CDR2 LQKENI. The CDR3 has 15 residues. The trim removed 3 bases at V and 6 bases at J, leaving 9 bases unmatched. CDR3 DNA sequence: TGTGCCAGCTCACCTGGACTAGAGGCCCAGGATACGCAGTATTTT. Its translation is CASSPGLEAQDTQYF.

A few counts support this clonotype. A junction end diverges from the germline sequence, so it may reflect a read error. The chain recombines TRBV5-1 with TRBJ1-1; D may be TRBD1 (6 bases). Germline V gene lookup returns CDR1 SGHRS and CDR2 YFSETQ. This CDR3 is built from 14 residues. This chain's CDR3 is CASSSQGMNTEAFF. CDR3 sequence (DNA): TGTGCCAGCAGCTCACAGGGCATGAACACTGAAGCTTTCTTT.

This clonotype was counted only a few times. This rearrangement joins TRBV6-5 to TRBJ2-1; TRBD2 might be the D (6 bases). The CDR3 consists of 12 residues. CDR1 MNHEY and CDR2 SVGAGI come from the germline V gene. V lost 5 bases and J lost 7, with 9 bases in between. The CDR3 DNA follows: TGTGCCAGCAGTGGGACTCAAAATGAGCAGTTCTTC. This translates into CASSGTQNEQFF.

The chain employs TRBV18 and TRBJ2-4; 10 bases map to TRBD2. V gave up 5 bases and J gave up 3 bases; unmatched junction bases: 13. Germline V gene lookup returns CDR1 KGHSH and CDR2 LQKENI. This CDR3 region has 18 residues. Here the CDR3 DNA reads TGTGCCAGCTCATCACTTCAGCGGGGGGGCTCGGACAAAAACATTCAGTACTTC. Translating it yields CASSSLQRGGSDKNIQYF.

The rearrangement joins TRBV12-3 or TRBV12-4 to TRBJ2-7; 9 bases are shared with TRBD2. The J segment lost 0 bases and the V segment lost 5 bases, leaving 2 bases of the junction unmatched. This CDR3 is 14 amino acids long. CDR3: CASSAGLASYEQYF. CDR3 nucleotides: TGTGCCAGCAGTGCGGGACTAGCCTCCTACGAGCAGTACTTC.

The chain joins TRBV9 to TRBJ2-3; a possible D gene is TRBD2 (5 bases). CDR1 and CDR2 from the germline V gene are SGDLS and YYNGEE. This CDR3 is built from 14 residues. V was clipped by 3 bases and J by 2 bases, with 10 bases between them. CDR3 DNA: TGTGCCAGCAGCGGGACTCCCTACACAGATACGCAGTATTTT. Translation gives CASSGTPYTDTQYF.

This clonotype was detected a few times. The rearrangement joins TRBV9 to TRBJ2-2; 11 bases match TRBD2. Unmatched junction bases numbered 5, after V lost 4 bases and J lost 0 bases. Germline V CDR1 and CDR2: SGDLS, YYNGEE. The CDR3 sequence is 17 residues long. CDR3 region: CASSPPGLAANTGELFF. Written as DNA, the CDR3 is TGTGCCAGCAGCCCACCGGGACTAGCGGCGAACACCGGGGAGCTGTTTTTT. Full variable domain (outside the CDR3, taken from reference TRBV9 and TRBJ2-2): DSGVTQTPKHLITATGQRVTLRCSPRSGDLSVYWYQQSLDQGLQFLIQYYNGEERAKGNILERFSAQQFPDLHSELNLSSLELGDSALYFCASSPPGLAANTGELFFGEGSRLTVL.

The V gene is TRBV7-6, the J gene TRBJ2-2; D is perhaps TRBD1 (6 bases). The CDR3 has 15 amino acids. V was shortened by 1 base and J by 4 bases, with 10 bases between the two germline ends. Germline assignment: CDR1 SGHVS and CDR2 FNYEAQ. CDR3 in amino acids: CASSLDGQLTGELFF. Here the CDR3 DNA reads TGTGCCAGCAGCTTAGATGGACAGCTCACCGGGGAGCTGTTTTTT. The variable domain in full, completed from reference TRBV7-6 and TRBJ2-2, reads GAGVSQSPRYKVTKRGQDVALRCDPISGHVSLYWYRQALGQGPEFLTYFNYEAQQDKSGLPNDRFSAERPEGSISTLTIQRTEQRDSAMYRCASSLDGQLTGELFFGEGSRLTVL.

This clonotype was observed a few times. Written as DNA, the CDR3 is TGTGCCAGCTCACCACGGGGGACCATGAACACTGAAGCTTTCTTT. Translating gives CASSPRGTMNTEAFF. V gene TRBV18 combines with J gene TRBJ1-1; possible D gene TRBD1, 5 bases. V lost 1 base, J lost 0 bases, and 9 bases lay in between. The CDR3 contains 15 residues. Germline lookup yields CDR1 KGHSH and CDR2 LQKENI.

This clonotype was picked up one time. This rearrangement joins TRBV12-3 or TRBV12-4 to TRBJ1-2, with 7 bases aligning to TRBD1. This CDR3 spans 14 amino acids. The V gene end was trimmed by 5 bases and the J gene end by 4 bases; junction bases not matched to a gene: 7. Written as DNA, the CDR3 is TGTGCCAGCAGTCCCCAGGGGGAGATCTATGGCTACACCTTC. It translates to CASSPQGEIYGYTF.

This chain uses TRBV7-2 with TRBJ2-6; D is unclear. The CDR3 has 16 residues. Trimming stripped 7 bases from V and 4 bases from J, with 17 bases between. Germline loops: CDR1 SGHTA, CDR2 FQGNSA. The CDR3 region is CASTRARPRGANVLTF. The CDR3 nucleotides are TGTGCCAGCACCCGCGCGAGGCCGCGAGGGGCCAACGTCCTGACTTTC.

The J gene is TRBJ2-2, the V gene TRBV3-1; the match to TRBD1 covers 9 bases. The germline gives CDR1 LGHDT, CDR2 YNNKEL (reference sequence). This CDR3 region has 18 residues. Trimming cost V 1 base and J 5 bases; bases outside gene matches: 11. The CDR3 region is CASSQVFMGQGTTGELFF. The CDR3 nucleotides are TGTGCCAGCAGCCAAGTGTTTATGGGACAGGGTACGACCGGGGAGCTGTTTTTT.

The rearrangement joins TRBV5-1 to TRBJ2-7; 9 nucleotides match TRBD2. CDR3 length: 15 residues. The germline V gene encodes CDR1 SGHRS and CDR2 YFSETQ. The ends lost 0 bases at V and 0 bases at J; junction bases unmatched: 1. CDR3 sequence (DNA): TGCGCCAGCAGCTTGGTAGCGGGGGACTCCTACGAGCAGTACTTC. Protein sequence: CASSLVAGDSYEQYF. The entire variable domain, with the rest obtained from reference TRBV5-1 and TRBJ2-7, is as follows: KAGVTQTPRYLIKTRGQQVTLSCSPISGHRSVSWYQQTPGQGLQFLFEYFSETQRNKGNFPGRFSGRQFSNSRSEMNVSTLELGDSALYLCASSLVAGDSYEQYFGPGTRLTVT.